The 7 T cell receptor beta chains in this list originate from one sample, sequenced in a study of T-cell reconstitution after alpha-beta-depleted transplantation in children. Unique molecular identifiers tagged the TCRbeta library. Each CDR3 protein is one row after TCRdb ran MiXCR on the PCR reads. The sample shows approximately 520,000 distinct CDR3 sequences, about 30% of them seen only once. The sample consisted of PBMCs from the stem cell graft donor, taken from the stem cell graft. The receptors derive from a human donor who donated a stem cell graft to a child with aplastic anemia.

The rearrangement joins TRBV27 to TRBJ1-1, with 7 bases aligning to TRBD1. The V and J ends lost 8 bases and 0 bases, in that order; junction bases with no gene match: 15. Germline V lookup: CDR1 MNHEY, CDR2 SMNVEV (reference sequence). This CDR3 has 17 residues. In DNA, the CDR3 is TGTGCCAGCTGCCCGTACTACCCGGGACAGCTGAACACTGAAGCTTTCTTT. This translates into CASCPYYPGQLNTEAFF.

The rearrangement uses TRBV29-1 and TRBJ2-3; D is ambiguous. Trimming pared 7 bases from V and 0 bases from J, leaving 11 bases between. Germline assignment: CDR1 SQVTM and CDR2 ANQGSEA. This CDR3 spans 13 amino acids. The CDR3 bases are TGCAGCGAAATCCATACTAGCACAGATACGCAGTATTTT. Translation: CSEIHTSTDTQYF.

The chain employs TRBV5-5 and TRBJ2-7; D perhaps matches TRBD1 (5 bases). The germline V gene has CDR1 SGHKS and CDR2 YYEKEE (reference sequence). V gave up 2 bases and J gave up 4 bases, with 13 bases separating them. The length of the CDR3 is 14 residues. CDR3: CASSFLSTAYEQYF. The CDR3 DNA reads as TGTGCCAGCAGCTTCCTCTCGACAGCTTACGAGCAGTACTTC.

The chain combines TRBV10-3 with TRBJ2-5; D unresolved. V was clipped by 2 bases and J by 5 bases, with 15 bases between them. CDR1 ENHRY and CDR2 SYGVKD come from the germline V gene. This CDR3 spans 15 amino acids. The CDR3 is CAISESMDRAETQYF. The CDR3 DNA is TGTGCCATCAGTGAGAGTATGGACCGGGCGGAGACCCAGTACTTC.

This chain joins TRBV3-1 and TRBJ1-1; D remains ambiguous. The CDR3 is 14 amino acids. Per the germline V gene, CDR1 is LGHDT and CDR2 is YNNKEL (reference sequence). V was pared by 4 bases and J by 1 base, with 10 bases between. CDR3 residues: CASSPHGGNTEAFF. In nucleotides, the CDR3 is TGTGCCAGCAGCCCACACGGAGGGAACACTGAAGCTTTCTTT.

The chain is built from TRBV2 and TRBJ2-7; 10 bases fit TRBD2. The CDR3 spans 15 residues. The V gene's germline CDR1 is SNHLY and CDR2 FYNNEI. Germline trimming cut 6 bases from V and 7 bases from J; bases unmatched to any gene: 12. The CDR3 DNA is TGTGCCAGCAGCCGCCCCCGACTAGCGGGCAGGGAGCAGTACGTC. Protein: CASSRPRLAGREQYV.

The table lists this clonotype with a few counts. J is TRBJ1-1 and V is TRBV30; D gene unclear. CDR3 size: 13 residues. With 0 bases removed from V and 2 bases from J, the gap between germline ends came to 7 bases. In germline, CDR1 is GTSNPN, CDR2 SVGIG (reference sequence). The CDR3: CAWSVVRNTEAFF. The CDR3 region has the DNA TGTGCCTGGAGTGTAGTCCGTAACACTGAAGCTTTCTTT.